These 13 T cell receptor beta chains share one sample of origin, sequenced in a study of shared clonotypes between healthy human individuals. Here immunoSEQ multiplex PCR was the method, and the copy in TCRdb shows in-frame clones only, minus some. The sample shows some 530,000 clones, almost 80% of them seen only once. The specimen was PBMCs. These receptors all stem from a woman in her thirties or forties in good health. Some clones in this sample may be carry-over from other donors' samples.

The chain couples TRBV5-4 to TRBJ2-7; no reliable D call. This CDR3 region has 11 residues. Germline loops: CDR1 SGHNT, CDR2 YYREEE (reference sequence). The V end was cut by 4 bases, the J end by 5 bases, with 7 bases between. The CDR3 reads CASSRSHEQYF. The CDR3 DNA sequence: TGTGCCAGCAGCCGTAGCCACGAGCAGTACTTC.

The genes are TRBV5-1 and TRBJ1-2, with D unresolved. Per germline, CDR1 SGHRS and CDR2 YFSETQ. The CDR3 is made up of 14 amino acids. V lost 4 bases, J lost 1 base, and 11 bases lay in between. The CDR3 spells CASSGGTVNYGYTF. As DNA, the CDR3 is TGCGCCAGCAGCGGAGGTACAGTTAACTATGGCTACACCTTC.

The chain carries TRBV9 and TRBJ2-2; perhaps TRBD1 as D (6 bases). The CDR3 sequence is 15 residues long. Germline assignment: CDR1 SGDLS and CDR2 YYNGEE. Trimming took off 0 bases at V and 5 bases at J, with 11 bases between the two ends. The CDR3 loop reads CASSVGRTATGELFF. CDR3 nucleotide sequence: TGTGCCAGCAGCGTAGGTCGGACAGCTACCGGGGAGCTGTTTTTT.

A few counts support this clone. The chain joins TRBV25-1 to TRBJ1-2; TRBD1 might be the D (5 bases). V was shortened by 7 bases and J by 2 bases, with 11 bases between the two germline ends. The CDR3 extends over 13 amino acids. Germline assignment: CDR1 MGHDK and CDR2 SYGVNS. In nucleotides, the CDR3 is TGTGCCAGCACCCGGGCAGGGAACTATGGCTACACCTTC. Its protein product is CASTRAGNYGYTF.

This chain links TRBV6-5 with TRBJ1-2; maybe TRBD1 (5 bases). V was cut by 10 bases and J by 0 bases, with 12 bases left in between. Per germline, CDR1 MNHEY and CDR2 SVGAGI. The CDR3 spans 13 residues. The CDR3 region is CATPTVSNYGYTF. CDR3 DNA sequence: TGTGCCACCCCGACAGTATCTAACTATGGCTACACCTTC.

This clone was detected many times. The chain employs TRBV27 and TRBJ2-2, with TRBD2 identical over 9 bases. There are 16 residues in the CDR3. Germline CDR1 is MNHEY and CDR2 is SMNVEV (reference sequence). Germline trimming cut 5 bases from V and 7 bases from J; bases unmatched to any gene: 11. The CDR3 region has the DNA TGTGCCAGCAGTACCAATAGCGGGAGAGGGAACGGGGAGCTGTTTTTT. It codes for CASSTNSGRGNGELFF.

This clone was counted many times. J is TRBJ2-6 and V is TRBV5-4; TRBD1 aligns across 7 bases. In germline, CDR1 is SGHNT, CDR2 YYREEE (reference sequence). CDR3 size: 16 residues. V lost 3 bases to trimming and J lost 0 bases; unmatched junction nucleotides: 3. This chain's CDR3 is CASSSGTASGANVLTF. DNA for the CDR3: TGTGCCAGCAGCTCCGGGACAGCCTCTGGGGCCAACGTCCTGACTTTC.

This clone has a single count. The CDR3 spells CASRGSAYEQYF. The CDR3 DNA reads TGTGCCAGCAGGGGAAGTGCCTACGAGCAGTACTTC. The rearrangement uses TRBV7-8 and TRBJ2-7, with no clear D. Germline-derived CDR1 and CDR2 are SGHVS and FQNEAQ. The CDR3 has 12 residues. Deletions cut 6 bases from V and 2 bases from J, with 8 bases between.

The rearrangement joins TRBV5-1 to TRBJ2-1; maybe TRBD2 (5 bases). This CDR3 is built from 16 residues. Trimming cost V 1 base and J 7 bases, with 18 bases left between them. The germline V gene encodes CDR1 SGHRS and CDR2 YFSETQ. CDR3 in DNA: TGCGCCAGCAGCTTGTATTCGGACTCCCAGTGGAATGAGCAGTTCTTC. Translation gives CASSLYSDSQWNEQFF.

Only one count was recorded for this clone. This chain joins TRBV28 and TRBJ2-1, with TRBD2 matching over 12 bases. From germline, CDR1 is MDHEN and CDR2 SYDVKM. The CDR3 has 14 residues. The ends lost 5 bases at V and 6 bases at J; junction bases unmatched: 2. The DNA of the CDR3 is TGTGCCAGCAGTCCTAGCGGGAGGGCCAATGAGCAGTTCTTC. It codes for CASSPSGRANEQFF.

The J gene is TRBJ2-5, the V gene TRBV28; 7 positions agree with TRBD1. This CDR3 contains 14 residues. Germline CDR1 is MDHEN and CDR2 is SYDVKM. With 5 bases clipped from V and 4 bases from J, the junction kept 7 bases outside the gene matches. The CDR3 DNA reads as TGTGCCAGCAGTGAGCCGGGACAGCCAGAGACCCAGTACTTC. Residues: CASSEPGQPETQYF.

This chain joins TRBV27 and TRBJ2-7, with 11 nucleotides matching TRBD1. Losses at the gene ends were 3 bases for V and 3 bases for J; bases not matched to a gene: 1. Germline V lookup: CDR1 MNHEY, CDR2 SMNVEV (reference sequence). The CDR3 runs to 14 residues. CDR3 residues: CASSFGTGGYEQYF. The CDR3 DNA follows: TGTGCCAGCAGTTTCGGGACAGGGGGCTACGAGCAGTACTTC.

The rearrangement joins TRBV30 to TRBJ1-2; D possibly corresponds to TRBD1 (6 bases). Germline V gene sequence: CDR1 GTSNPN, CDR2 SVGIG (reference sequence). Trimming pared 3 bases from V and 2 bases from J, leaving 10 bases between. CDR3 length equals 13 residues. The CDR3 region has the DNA TGTGCCTGGAGCGAGGGGGAAAACTATGGCTACACCTTC. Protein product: CAWSEGENYGYTF.